The entry below gives a single T cell receptor (beta chain) sequence along with its context. Trimming took off 5 bases at V and 4 bases at J, with 10 bases between the two ends. The CDR3 has 13 amino acids. Germline CDR1 LGHNA, CDR2 YSLEER. Per the original data handling: It was from reference gene primer amplification that nucleated cell counts were estimated. Clones were read by immunoSEQ multiplex PCR, and TCRdb kept only the in-frame ones, dropping some. V and J calls and clone size are as listed in that table; D and trimming were resolved from the DNA. The sample includes approximately 97,000 clones, about 80% seen only once; the top ten take roughly 4.1%. The data originate from a study of blood T cell repertoires in COVID-19. About the study: The United States, Italy and Spain were the sources of the acute and convalescent COVID-19 samples. T cells, B-cell-depleted T cells, or PBMCs supplied cDNA or gDNA.

Source material: peripheral blood. The TCR comes from a human donor in a cohort sampled during active COVID-19. The rearrangement joins TRBV4-3 to TRBJ2-3; the D gene is possibly TRBD2 (5 bases). CDR3 loop: CASSTLVSDTQYF. The CDR3 DNA is TGCGCCAGCAGCACACTAGTTTCAGATACGCAGTATTTT.